The present TCR beta chain was sequenced within a study of human T cells and chemical hapten exposure. The wider study: During the approximately 25-week study period, patients had diphenylcyclopropenone applied to the scalp every week.

This CDR3 region has 13 residues. Trimming removed 1 base at V and 4 bases at J, with 7 bases between. Germline lookup yields CDR1 SEHNR and CDR2 FQNEAQ (reference sequence). A note on this clonotype: Its antigen is as yet unknown.

Study-wide findings and caveats: PT1 expanded TCR counts and patch test score were linked, and their correlation was positive.

TCRdb reprocessed the RACE reads with MiXCR, giving one entry per CDR3 protein. There are 75,000 to 90,000 distinct CDR3 sequences in the sample; 10% to 11% occur only once, and 3.7% lies in the top ten. The sample's time point: patch test 3, about 24 weeks after DPC sensitization. Regarding treatment: therapeutic diphenylcyclopropenone sensitization with weekly scalp DPC. Unfractionated whole blood yielded total RNA. The chain joins TRBV7-9 to TRBJ1-1; D is possibly TRBD1 (5 bases). This sequence originates from a woman aged 50 to 60 with alopecia areata. Some clones in this sample may be carry-over from other donors' samples. The source material was whole blood, sampled in connection with sensitization to the hapten diphenylcyclopropenone (DPC). This CDR3 reads CASSLVDSTEAFF. CDR3 DNA sequence: TGTGCCAGCAGCTTAGTAGACAGCACTGAAGCTTTCTTT.